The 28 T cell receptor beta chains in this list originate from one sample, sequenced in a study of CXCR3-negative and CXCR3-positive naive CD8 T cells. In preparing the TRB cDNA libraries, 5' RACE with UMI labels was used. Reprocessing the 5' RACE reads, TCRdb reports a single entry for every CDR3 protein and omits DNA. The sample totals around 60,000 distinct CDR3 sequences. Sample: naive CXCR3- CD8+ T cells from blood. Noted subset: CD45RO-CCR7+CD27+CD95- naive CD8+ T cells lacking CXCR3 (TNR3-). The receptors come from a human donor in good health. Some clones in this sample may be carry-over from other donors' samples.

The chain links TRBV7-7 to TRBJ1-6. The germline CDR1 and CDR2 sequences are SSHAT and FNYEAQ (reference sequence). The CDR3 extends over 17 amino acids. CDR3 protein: CASSLFRSGRDNSPLHF.

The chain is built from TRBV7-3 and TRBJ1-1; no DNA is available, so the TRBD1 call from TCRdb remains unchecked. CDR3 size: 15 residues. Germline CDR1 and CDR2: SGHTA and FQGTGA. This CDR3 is CASRSTGRLNTEAFF.

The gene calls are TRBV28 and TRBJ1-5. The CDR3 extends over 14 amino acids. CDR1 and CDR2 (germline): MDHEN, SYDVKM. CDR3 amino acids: CAISTIFGFQPQHF.

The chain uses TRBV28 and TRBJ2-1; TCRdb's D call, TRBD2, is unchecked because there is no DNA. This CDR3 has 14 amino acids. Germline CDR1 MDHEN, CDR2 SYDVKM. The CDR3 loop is CASSPSGSYNEQFF. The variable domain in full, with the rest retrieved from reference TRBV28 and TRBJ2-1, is DVKVTQSSRYLVKRTGEKVFLECVQDMDHENMFWYRQDPGLGLRLIYFSYDVKMKEKGDIPEGYSVSREKKERFSLILESASTNQTSMYLCASSPSGSYNEQFFGPGTRLTVL.

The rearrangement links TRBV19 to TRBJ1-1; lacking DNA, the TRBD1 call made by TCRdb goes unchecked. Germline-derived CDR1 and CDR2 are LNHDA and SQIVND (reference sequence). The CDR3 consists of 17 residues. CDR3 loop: CASSHIPGQDPNTEAFF.

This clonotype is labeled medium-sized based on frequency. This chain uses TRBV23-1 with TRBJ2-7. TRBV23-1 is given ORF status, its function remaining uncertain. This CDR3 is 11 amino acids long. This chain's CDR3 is CATTYYYEQYF.

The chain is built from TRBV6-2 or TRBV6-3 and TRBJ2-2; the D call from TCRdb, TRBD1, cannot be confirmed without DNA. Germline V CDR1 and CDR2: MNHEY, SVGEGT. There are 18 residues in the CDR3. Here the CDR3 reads CASSYSGWGTANTGELFF.

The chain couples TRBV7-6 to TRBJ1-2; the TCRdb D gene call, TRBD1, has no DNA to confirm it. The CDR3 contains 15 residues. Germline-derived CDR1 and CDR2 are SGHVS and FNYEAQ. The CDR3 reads CASSPERGENYGYTF.

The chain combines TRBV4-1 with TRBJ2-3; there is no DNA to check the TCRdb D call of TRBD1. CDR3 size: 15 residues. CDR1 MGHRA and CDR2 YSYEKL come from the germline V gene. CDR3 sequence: CASSQMTGGTDTQYF.

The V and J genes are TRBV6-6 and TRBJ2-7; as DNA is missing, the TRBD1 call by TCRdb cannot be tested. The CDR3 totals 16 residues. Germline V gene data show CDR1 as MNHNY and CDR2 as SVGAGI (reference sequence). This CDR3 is CASSYEPGAGWNEQYF.

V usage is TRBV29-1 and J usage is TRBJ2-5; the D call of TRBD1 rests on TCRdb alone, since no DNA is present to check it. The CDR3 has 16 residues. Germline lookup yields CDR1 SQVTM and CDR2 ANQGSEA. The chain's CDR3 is CSVEPGGGRPGETQYF. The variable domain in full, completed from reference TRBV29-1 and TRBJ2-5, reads SAVISQKPSRDICQRGTSLTIQCQVDSQVTMMFWYRQQPGQSLTLIATANQGSEATYESGFVIDKFPISRPNLTFSTLTVSNMSPEDSSIYLCSVEPGGGRPGETQYFGPGTRLLVL.

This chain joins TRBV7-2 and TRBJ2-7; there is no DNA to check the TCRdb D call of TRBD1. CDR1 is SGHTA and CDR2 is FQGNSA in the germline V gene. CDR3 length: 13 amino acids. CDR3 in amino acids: CASSLEQGYEQYF.

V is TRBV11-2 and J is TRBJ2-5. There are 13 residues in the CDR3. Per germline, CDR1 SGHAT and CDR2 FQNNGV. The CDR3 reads CASSLEVMETQYF.

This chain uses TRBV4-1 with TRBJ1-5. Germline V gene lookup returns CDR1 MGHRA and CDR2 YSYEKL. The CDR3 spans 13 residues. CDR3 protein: CASSQDSNQPQHF.

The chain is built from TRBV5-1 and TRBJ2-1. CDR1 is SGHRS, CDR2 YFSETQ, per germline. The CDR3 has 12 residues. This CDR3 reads CASSSGYNEQFF.

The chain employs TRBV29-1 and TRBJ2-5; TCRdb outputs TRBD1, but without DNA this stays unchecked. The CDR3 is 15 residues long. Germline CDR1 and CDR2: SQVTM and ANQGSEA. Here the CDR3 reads CSVEGRNRGGETQYF.

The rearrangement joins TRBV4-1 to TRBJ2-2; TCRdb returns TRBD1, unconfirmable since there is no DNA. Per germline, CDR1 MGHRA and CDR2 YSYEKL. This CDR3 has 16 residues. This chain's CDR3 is CASSQVWQGDTGELFF.

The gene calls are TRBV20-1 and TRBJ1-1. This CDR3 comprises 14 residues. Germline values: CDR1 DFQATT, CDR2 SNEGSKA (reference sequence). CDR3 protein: CSARGGGPNTEAFF.

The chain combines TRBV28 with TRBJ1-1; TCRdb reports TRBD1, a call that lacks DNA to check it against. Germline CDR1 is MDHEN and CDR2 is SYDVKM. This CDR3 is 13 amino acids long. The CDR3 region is CASTPGQGGEAFF.

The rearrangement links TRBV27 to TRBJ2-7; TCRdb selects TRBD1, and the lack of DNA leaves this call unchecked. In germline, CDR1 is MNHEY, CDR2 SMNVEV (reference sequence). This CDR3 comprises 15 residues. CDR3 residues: CASSSQRDSNYEQYF.

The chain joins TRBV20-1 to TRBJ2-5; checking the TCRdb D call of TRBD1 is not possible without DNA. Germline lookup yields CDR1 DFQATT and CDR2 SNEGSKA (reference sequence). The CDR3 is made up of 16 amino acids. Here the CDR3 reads CSAREWGQRVQETQYF.

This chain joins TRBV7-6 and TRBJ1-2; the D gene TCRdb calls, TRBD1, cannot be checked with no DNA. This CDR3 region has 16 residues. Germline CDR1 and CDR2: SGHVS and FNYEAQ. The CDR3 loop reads CASSSGGTGGLLGYTF. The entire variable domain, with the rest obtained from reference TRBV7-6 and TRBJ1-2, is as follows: GAGVSQSPRYKVTKRGQDVALRCDPISGHVSLYWYRQALGQGPEFLTYFNYEAQQDKSGLPNDRFSAERPEGSISTLTIQRTEQRDSAMYRCASSSGGTGGLLGYTFGSGTRLTVV.

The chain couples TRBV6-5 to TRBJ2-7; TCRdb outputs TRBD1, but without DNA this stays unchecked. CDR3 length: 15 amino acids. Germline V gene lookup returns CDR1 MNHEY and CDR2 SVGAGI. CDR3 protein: CASSLGQGLSYEQYF.

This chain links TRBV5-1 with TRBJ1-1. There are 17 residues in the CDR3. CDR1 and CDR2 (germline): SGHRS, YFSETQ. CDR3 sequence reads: CASSTAGLRRGNTEAFF.

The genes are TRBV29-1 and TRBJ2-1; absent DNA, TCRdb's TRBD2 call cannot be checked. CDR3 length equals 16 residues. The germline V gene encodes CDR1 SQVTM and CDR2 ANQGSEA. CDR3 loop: CSVDRGASGAYNEQFF.

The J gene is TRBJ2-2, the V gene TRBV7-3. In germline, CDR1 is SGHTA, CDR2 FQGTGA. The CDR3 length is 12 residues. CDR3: CASSDLGGELFF.

The CDR3 loop is CASSLFNEQYF. The chain links TRBV27 to TRBJ2-7. Looked up from germline, CDR1 is MNHEY and CDR2 is SMNVEV (reference sequence). The CDR3 loop spans 11 amino acids.

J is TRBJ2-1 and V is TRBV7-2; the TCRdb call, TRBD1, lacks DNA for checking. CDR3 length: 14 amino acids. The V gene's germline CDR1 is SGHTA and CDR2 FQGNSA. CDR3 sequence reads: CASGSLRSYNEQFF.